This TCR beta chain was obtained from a study of blood T cell repertoires in COVID-19. For the study at large: The United States, Italy and Spain provided the acute and convalescent COVID-19 samples. The analysed material was cDNA or gDNA that came from T cells, B-cell-depleted T cells, or PBMCs.

Original data processing: Reference gene primer amplification gave nucleated cell count estimates. TCRdb's copy holds only in-frame clones and misses some; the assay was immunoSEQ multiplex PCR. V and J calls and clone size are as listed in that table; D and trimming were resolved from the DNA. Counted here are over 350,000 clones, 70% to 90% occurring once; the ten biggest clones make up about 1.5%. The germline gives CDR1 MNHEY, CDR2 SVGAGI. The CDR3 consists of 15 residues. The germline V and J ends were trimmed by 6 bases and 0 bases, with 15 bases remaining between them. This clonotype was obtained from a woman in her twenties or thirties with active or convalescent COVID-19. This rearrangement joins TRBV6-5 to TRBJ2-7; D may be TRBD2 (5 bases). Sequencing input: peripheral blood. The CDR3 reads CASRGGPESSYEQYF. CDR3 nucleotides: TGTGCCAGCAGGGGCGGGCCTGAAAGCTCCTACGAGCAGTACTTC.